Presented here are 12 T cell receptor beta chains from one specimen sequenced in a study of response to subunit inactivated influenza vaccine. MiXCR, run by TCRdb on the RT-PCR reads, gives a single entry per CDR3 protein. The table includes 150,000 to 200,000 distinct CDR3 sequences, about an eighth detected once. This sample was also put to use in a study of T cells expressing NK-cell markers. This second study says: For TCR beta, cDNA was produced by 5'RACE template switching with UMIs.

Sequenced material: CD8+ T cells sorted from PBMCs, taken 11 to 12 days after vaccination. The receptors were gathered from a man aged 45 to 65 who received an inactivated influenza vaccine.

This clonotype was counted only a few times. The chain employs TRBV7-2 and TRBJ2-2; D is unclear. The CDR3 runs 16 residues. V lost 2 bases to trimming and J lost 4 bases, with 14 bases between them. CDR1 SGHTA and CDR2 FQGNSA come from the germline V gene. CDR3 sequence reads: CASSLRTPRGTGELFF. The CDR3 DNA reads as TGTGCCAGCAGCTTACGGACCCCCCGCGGCACCGGGGAGCTGTTTTTT.

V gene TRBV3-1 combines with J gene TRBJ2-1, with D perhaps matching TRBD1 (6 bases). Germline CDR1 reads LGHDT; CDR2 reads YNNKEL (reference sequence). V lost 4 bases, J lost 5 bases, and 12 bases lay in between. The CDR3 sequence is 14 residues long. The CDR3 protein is CASSLPGQDNEQFF. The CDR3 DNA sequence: TGTGCCAGCAGCCTTCCGGGACAAGACAATGAGCAGTTCTTC.

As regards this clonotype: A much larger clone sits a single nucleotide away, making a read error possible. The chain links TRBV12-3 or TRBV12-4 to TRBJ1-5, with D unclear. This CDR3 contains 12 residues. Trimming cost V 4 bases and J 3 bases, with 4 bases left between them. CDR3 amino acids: CASSSPNQPQHF. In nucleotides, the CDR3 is TGTGCCAGCAGTTCCCCCAATCAGCCCCAGCATTTT.

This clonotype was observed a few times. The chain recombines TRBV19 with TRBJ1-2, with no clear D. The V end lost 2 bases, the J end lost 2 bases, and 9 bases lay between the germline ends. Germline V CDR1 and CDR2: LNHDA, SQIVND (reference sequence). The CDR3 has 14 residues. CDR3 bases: TGTGCCAGTAGTATACCCACAGAAAACTATGGCTACACCTTC. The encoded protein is CASSIPTENYGYTF.

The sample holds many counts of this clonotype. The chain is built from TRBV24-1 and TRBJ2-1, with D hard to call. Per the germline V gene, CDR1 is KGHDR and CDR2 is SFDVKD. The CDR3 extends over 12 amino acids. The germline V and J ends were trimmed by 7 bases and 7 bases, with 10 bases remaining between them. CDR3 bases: TGTGCCACCAGCCCCGGACGGAATGAGCAGTTCTTC. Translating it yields CATSPGRNEQFF.

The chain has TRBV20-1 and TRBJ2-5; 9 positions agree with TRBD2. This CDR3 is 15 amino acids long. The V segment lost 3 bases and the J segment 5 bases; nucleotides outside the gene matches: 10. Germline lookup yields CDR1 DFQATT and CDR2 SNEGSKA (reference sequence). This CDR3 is CSASLFSGRTETQYF. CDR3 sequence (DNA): TGCAGTGCTAGTCTGTTCAGCGGGAGGACGGAGACCCAGTACTTC.

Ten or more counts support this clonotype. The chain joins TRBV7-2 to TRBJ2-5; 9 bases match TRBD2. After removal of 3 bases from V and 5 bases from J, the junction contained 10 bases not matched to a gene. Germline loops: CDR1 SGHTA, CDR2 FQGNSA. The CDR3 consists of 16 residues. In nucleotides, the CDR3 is TGTGCCAGCAGCTTGACTAGCGGCTCAATCTGGGAGACCCAGTACTTC. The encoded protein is CASSLTSGSIWETQYF.

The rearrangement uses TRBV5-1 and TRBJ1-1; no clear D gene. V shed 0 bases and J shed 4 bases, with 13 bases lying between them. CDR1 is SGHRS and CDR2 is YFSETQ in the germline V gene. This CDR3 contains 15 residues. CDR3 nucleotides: TGCGCCAGCAGCTTGGAGGGAGATGTGGGCACTGAAGCTTTCTTT. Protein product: CASSLEGDVGTEAFF. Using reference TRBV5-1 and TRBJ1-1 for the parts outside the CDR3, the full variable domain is KAGVTQTPRYLIKTRGQQVTLSCSPISGHRSVSWYQQTPGQGLQFLFEYFSETQRNKGNFPGRFSGRQFSNSRSEMNVSTLELGDSALYLCASSLEGDVGTEAFFGQGTRLTVV.

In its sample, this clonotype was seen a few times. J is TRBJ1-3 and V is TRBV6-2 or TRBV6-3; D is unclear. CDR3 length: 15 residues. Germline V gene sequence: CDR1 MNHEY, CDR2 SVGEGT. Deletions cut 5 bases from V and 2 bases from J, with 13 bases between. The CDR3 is CASSTTIVPGNTIYF. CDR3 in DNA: TGTGCCAGCAGTACTACGATCGTTCCTGGAAACACCATATATTTT.

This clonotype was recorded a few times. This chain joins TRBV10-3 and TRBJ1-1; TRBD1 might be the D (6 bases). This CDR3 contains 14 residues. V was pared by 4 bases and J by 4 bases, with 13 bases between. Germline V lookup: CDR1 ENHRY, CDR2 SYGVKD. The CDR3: CAISGNRAGTEAFF. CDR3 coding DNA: TGTGCCATCAGTGGGAACAGGGCAGGCACTGAAGCTTTCTTT.

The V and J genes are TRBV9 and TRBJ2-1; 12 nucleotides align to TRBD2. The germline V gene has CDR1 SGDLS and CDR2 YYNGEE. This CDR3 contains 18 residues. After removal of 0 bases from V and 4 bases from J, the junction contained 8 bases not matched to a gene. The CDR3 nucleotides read TGTGCCAGCAGCGTAGCTTCTAGCGGGAGGGGGGCATACAATGAGCAGTTCTTC. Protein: CASSVASSGRGAYNEQFF.

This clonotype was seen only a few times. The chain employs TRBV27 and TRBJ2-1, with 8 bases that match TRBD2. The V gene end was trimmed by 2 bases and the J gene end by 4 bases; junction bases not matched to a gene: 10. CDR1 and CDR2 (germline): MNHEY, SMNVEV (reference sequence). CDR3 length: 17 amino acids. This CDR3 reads CASSLRGGGPLYNEQFF. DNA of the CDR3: TGTGCCAGCAGTTTACGGGGGGGAGGGCCTCTTTACAATGAGCAGTTCTTC.